This T cell receptor beta chain was identified in a study of OX40 agonist ivuxolimab in advanced cancers. For context, the study as a whole: Ivuxolimab, which targeted the costimulatory receptor OX40 (CD134), was an agonistic, fully human IgG2 monoclonal antibody. Intravenous ivuxolimab was administered to patients every 2 weeks at six dose levels: 0.01, 0.1, 0.3, 1.5, 3 and 10 mg/kg. Of the 50 to 55 patients in dose escalation, 19 had hepatocellular carcinoma, some 15 had melanoma, 9 had renal cell carcinoma and 9 had head and neck cancer. A male proportion of roughly 85% and a mean age of approximately 62 years, ranging from about 23 to 90, were recorded for the dose-escalation cohort. Patients were allowed to have had prior anti-PD-1, anti-PD-L1 or anti-CTLA-4 therapy, and around 41% of the dose-escalation patients had previously received checkpoint inhibitors. Three dose-escalation patients achieved partial responses, one with hepatocellular carcinoma and two with cutaneous melanoma. Peripheral TCRbeta sequencing aimed to test whether ivuxolimab altered TCR sequence diversity and caused clonal T-cell expansion. The paper covers the monotherapy dose-escalation part of the phase I ivuxolimab trial, which included N ≈ 50 patients.

Details on this clone: No cognate antigen has been identified for it. Base qualities are not provided; no much larger clone lies one nucleotide away.

Patients with autoimmune disease history or receiving systemic immunosuppression were excluded from the trial. In every dose cohort, peripheral blood was drawn for TCR sequencing at baseline, cycle 4 day 1, and cycle 7 day 1. The samples were drawn from a first-in-human, open-label, multicenter phase I dose-escalation trial of ivuxolimab. The trial enrolled adults with locally advanced or metastatic head and neck squamous cell, hepatocellular, melanoma or renal cell carcinoma. Before TCR sequencing, CD4+ and CD8+ T cells were separately sorted from peripheral blood. CDR1 and CDR2 were assigned from the germline V gene as MDHEN and SYDVKM. Trimming at the junction amounts to 7 bases on V and 2 bases on J, and the germline ends lie 12 bases apart. From its cysteine to its phenylalanine, the CDR3 spans 13 amino acids. Kept here is only the CDR3 DNA, which spans 39 bases and is read in frame from base 1.

To sequence the TCRbeta CDR3 region, genomic DNA was isolated from the sorted cells. The immunoSEQ Assay was used for sequencing of TCRbeta CDR3 regions. TCRdb stores this immuneACCESS table with in-frame sequences only. Part of the clones is absent; in the studies checked, under half of the shortfall reflects unresolved V genes, and no reason is known for the rest. The sample table shows around 68,000 clones, and around 86% are seen once. The ten top clones hold approximately 1% of the sample. Broader findings and caveats from the paper: At doses of 0.1 to 3.0 mg/kg, clonal expansion of both CD4+ and CD8+ blood T cells was observed from baseline to week 6. Low levels of normalized T-cell clonal expansion were also seen in some patients who did not respond. Partial responders in the 0.1-3.0 mg/kg groups had among the lowest normalized peripheral clonal expansion, especially among CD8+ T cells. On average, CD8+ T cells showed more expanded clones than CD4+ T cells after ivuxolimab. The antigen specificity of the peripheral T cells that underwent clonal expansion was not determined.

Here the sequenced sample was CD4+ or CD8+ T cells sorted from blood, taken in a trial of the OX40 agonist ivuxolimab. The receptor's source is an adult with an advanced solid tumor such as melanoma, head and neck, liver or kidney cancer. The receptor chain draws on TRBV28 and TRBJ2-7; the D gene is possibly TRBD1, with 5 bases matching. The encoded CDR3 is CASTALGPYEQYF. The sequence in DNA is TGTGCCAGCACCGCCCTGGGGCCCTACGAGCAGTACTTC.